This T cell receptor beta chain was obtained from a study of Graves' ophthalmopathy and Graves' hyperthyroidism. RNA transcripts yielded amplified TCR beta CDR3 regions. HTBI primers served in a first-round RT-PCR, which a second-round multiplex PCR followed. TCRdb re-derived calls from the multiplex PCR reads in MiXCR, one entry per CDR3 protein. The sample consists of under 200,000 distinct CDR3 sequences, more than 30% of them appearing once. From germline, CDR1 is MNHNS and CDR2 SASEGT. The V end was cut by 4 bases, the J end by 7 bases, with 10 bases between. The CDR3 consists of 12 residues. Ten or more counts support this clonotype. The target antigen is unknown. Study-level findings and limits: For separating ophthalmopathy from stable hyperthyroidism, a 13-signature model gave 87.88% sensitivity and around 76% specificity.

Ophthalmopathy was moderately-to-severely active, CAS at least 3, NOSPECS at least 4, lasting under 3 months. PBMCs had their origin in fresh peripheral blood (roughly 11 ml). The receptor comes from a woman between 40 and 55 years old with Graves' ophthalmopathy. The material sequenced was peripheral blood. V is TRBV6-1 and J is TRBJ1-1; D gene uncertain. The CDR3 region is CASSVLVGEAFF. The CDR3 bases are TGTGCCAGCAGTGTTTTGGTGGGTGAAGCTTTCTTT.